This T cell receptor (beta chain) was observed in a study of siplizumab effects on memory and regulatory T cells (dated by TCRdb to about 2019). Context from the whole study: The effect of the anti-CD2 antibody siplizumab on alloreactive T-cell subsets was examined in allogeneic mixed lymphocyte reactions constructed from human PBMCs. Results the study describes overall, beyond this receptor: Compared with memory T cells, unstimulated naive T cells appeared more diverse, and naive cells seemed to make a substantial contribution to the alloresponse. The cumulative frequency of alloreactive sequences traceable to unstimulated CD4+ memory T cells was significantly reduced by siplizumab. Because sequences below about 10^-5 frequency were poorly captured, only a minor fraction of alloreactive clones could be mapped to unstimulated subsets. For roughly 75-95% of proliferating CD4+ or CD8+ clones, no naive or memory phenotype could be assigned. No functional confirmation was obtained for the suppressive function of proliferating Tregs from siplizumab cultures. In reactions with siplizumab, an average of approximately 70% of mappable alloreactive CD4+ clones were Treg-derived, compared with approximately 29% in control reactions.

Sorted unstimulated T cells, along with proliferating T cells recovered from mixed lymphocyte reactions, underwent TCRbeta CDR3 sequencing. Fresh whole blood from about ten HLA-typed healthy donors served as the source for isolating PBMCs. To map where alloreactive clones came from, unstimulated CD4+ non-regulatory T cells were FACS-sorted. Receptors were amplified or captured by the immunoSEQ multiplex PCR assay. Each sample had around 92,000 TCR templates assayed by the deep sequencing platform. Genomic DNA extracted from sorted T cells was the material used for TCRbeta CDR3 sequencing. Per the authors' processing: Clonal analysis of TCRbeta CDR3 data was done in the R programming language. Comparing unstimulated samples against CFSE-low samples taken after the reaction was how alloreactive CD4+ and CD8+ clones were defined. Alloreactive CD4+ clones were assigned to regulatory or non-regulatory origin by matching sequences to sorted unstimulated Treg and non-Treg repertoires. Entries here come from immuneACCESS through TCRdb and include only in-frame sequences with V and J called. Some clones fail to appear in such tables; in the studies checked, an unresolved V gene covers under half of the shortfall, and the cause of the remainder is unknown. Clone size and V and J calls were adopted from that table, with D and trimming inferred from the DNA. Present in this sample are approximately 100,000 clones, around 90% of which were seen just once. Of the sample, 9.5% to 15% is held by the ten largest clones.

With regard to this clone: The antigen this receptor binds is unknown. Per-nucleotide qualities are absent, and no much larger clonotype sits a single base away.

This receptor was identified in a human donor in good health. The material sequenced was non-Treg CD4+ T cells sorted from blood. The sample's cell subset or site label, in plain terms: FACS-sorted unstimulated CD4+ non-regulatory T cells.

CDR3 sequence: CASSPVGTGKLFF. The nucleotide sequence is given as TGTGCCAGCAGCCCAGTCGGGACAGGAAAACTGTTTTTT. Recombination linked TRBV11-2 to TRBJ1-4; TRBD1 fits 8 bases in the junction. CDR1 and CDR2 were assigned from the germline V gene as SGHAT and FQNNGV. The CDR3 runs 13 residues from the cysteine to the phenylalanine. Only the CDR3 DNA stays, 39 bases, in frame from base 1. V and J are trimmed by 5 bases and 10 bases, and the gene matches miss 6 bases of the junction.